These 16 T cell receptor beta chains were sequenced from one sample in a study of beta chain features in type 1 diabetes. Expressed TCRB transcripts were sequenced because the entire RNA isolate underwent reverse transcription. Profiling relied on immunoSEQ multiplex PCR, and the TCRdb table lists in-frame clones only, not all of them. Here the sample spans a few hundred thousand clones, about 15% being singletons. The sample was central memory CD4+ T cells from blood. These TCRs come from a man younger than 45 in good health.

This clone was observed a few times. This sample also contains other DNA sequences that code for the same CDR3. The V and J genes are TRBV4-2 and TRBJ2-3; D remains unclear. The CDR3 has 13 residues. From germline, CDR1 is LGHNA and CDR2 YNFKEQ. Trimming took 0 bases from V and 1 from J, leaving 2 bases between them. The CDR3 loop is CASSQEGTDTQYF. The DNA of the CDR3 is TGTGCCAGCAGCCAAGAGGGCACAGATACGCAGTATTTT.

In its sample, this clone was seen a few times. The rearrangement joins TRBV30 to TRBJ2-5; the match to TRBD2 covers 14 bases. V was clipped by 4 bases and J by 9 bases; unmatched bases: 7. Germline V gene sequence: CDR1 GTSNPN, CDR2 SVGIG (reference sequence). CDR3 length: 14 amino acids. The CDR3 DNA follows: TGTGCCTGGAACGCCGGGACTAGCGGGAGTCCCCAGTACTTC. Its protein is CAWNAGTSGSPQYF. Full variable domain (outside the CDR3, taken from reference TRBV30 and TRBJ2-5): SQTIHQWPATLVQPVGSPLSLECTVEGTSNPNLYWYRQAAGRGLQLLFYSVGIGQISSEVPQNLSASRPQDRQFILSSKKLLLSDSGFYLCAWNAGTSGSPQYFGPGTRLLVL.

This sequence joins TRBV28 and TRBJ1-5, with D hard to call. Germline CDR1 and CDR2: MDHEN and SYDVKM. The CDR3 spans 14 residues. V gave up 6 bases and J gave up 2 bases, with 11 bases separating them. As DNA, the CDR3 is TGTGCCAGCAGAACCGGACTGGGCAATCAGCCCCAGCATTTT. This translates into CASRTGLGNQPQHF.

This chain connects TRBV2 to TRBJ1-5; D unclear. V was clipped by 5 bases and J by 4 bases, with 12 bases between them. The CDR3 runs to 14 residues. Germline loops: CDR1 SNHLY, CDR2 FYNNEI. The CDR3 region has the DNA TGTGCCAGCAGTTACGTTGGCGAGAATCAGCCCCAGCATTTT. Translated: CASSYVGENQPQHF.

The CDR3 here is CASSLISANDGYTF. CDR3 coding DNA: TGTGCCAGCAGCTTAATATCAGCGAACGACGGCTACACCTTC. The chain combines TRBV7-2 with TRBJ1-2, with D unclear. The germline CDR1 and CDR2 sequences are SGHTA and FQGNSA. Trimming took 2 bases from V and 8 from J, leaving 15 bases between them. CDR3 length: 14 amino acids.

Ten or more counts support this clone. The V and J genes are TRBV7-9 and TRBJ2-1; D gene ambiguous. CDR3 length: 12 amino acids. Per the germline V gene, CDR1 is SEHNR and CDR2 is FQNEAQ (reference sequence). Trimming left V 4 bases short and J 10 bases short, with 11 bases between. DNA of the CDR3: TGTGCCAGCAGCTACGGACGCGGAGAGCAGTTCTTC. It yields the protein CASSYGRGEQFF.

The V call is TRBV5-3, the J call TRBJ2-7; 9 bases agree with TRBD2. TRBV5-3 is flagged as an ORF with uncertain function. Trimming took 4 bases from V and 3 from J; bases not matched to a gene: 14. This CDR3 has 17 residues. The CDR3: CARSPGTSRGHDYEQYV. The CDR3 nucleotides read TGTGCCAGAAGCCCCGGGACTAGCAGGGGTCACGACTACGAGCAGTACGTC.

The chain recombines TRBV7-9 with TRBJ2-1; TRBD2 is a possible D gene (6 bases). CDR1 is SEHNR, CDR2 FQNEAQ, per germline (reference sequence). With 5 bases removed from V and 4 bases from J, the gap between germline ends came to 15 bases. The CDR3 length is 15 residues. The CDR3 nucleotides are TGTGCCAGCAGCACGACTAGATCCCAATACAATGAGCAGTTCTTC. Translation gives CASSTTRSQYNEQFF. Full variable domain (missing parts from reference TRBV7-9 and TRBJ2-1): DTGVSQNPRHKITKRGQNVTFRCDPISEHNRLYWYRQTLGQGPEFLTYFQNEAQLEKSRLLSDRFSAERPKGSFSTLEIQRTEQGDSAMYLCASSTTRSQYNEQFFGPGTRLTVL.

This clone has a handful of counts. The V call is TRBV6-1, the J call TRBJ1-1, with D perhaps matching TRBD1 (5 bases). This CDR3 is 14 amino acids long. Germline V lookup: CDR1 MNHNS, CDR2 SASEGT. With 7 bases removed from V and 5 bases from J, the gap between germline ends came to 17 bases. The CDR3 DNA reads TGTGCCAGCAACGAAAGGGGCGCGTCAACTGAAGCTTTCTTT. Translating gives CASNERGASTEAFF.

This clone was observed a handful of times. The V gene is TRBV7-9, the J gene TRBJ1-2; D not certain. The CDR3 is 12 residues long. Trimming cost V 4 bases and J 5 bases, with 8 bases left between them. The germline CDR1 and CDR2 sequences are SEHNR and FQNEAQ (reference sequence). Here the CDR3 DNA reads TGTGCCAGCAGCTCCGGACTGTATGGCTACACCTTC. It translates to CASSSGLYGYTF. The variable domain in full, with the rest retrieved from reference TRBV7-9 and TRBJ1-2, is DTGVSQNPRHKITKRGQNVTFRCDPISEHNRLYWYRQTLGQGPEFLTYFQNEAQLEKSRLLSDRFSAERPKGSFSTLEIQRTEQGDSAMYLCASSSGLYGYTFGSGTRLTVV.

This clone was observed a few times. The genes are TRBV20-1 and TRBJ1-5; D gene unclear. From germline, CDR1 is DFQATT and CDR2 SNEGSKA (reference sequence). The length of the CDR3 is 9 residues. The CDR3 region has the DNA TGCAGCGCAGAGGAGCCCCAGCATTTT. Residues: CSAEEPQHF.

The chain joins TRBV13 to TRBJ1-1, with D unresolved. The germline V gene has CDR1 PRHDT and CDR2 FYEKMQ (reference sequence). This CDR3 spans 12 amino acids. V gave up 3 bases and J gave up 13 bases, with 15 bases separating them. CDR3 protein: CASSFRPKQGFF. Written as DNA, the CDR3 is TGTGCCAGCAGCTTTCGGCCCAAACAAGGTTTCTTT. The entire variable domain, with the rest obtained from reference TRBV13 and TRBJ1-1, is as follows: AAGVIQSPRHLIKEKRETATLKCYPIPRHDTVYWYQQGPGQDPQFLISFYEKMQSDKGSIPDRFSAQQFSDYHSELNMSSLELGDSALYFCASSFRPKQGFFGQGTRLTVV.

The rearrangement uses TRBV11-2 and TRBJ2-7, with 7 bases matching TRBD1. The CDR3 is 15 amino acids. Per the germline V gene, CDR1 is SGHAT and CDR2 is FQNNGV. V gave up 6 bases and J gave up 3 bases; unmatched junction bases: 11. The CDR3 here is CASRGPGQPIYEQYF. CDR3 sequence (DNA): TGTGCCAGCAGGGGACCGGGACAGCCCATCTACGAGCAGTACTTC.

This clone was counted ten times or more. The chain combines TRBV12-5 with TRBJ2-1; no reliable D call. The germline V gene has CDR1 LGHNT and CDR2 FRNRAP. V lost 6 bases and J lost 10, with 19 bases in between. The CDR3 spans 14 residues. CDR3 loop: CASGERAQTSEQFF. The CDR3 bases are TGTGCTAGTGGCGAACGGGCCCAGACGTCGGAGCAGTTCTTC.

The chain couples TRBV15 to TRBJ2-3; 9 nucleotides line up with TRBD2. Germline V CDR1 and CDR2: LNHNV, YYDKDF (reference sequence). The CDR3 spans 17 residues. V lost 4 bases and J lost 3; bases outside the gene matches: 11. Written as DNA, the CDR3 is TGTGCCACCAGCAAAAGAATGGGCGGGGGGGCAACAGATACGCAGTATTTT. Its translation is CATSKRMGGGATDTQYF.

This clone has only a few counts. The chain has TRBV2 and TRBJ1-1; D gene unclear. This CDR3 has 12 amino acids. Trimming took off 7 bases at V and 5 bases at J, with 11 bases between the two ends. From germline, CDR1 is SNHLY and CDR2 FYNNEI. Here the CDR3 DNA reads TGTGCCAGCACCCGAGGTGGAACTGAAGCTTTCTTT. This codes for CASTRGGTEAFF.